Listed here are 32 T cell receptor beta chains from one sample, sequenced in a study of identical twins. From the 5' RACE reads, TCRdb called clonotypes with MiXCR, one entry per CDR3 protein. This table has more than 1.5 million distinct CDR3 sequences, more than 30% appearing once. Sequenced sample: cord blood. These receptors originate from a newborn girl in good health.

This clonotype appeared many times. The chain is built from TRBV4-2 and TRBJ2-1; TRBD2 aligns across 9 bases. Trimming at V came to 0 bases and at J to 2 bases, leaving 2 bases not matched to a gene. The CDR3 loop spans 16 amino acids. The V gene's germline CDR1 is LGHNA and CDR2 YNFKEQ. CDR3 sequence: CASSQDERGAYNEQFF. The CDR3 bases are TGTGCCAGCAGCCAAGATGAGCGGGGGGCCTACAATGAGCAGTTCTTC.

CDR3 nucleotide sequence: TGTGCCAGCAGTTTTAAGGGGTTAATCGACGAGCGGTACTTC. Its translation: CASSFKGLIDERYF. The chain carries TRBV27 and TRBJ2-4; D is possibly TRBD1 (5 bases). The CDR3 length is 14 residues. Trimming pared 3 bases from V and 15 bases from J, leaving 21 bases between. Germline CDR1 reads MNHEY; CDR2 reads SMNVEV (reference sequence).

The sample holds a few counts of this clonotype. The chain uses TRBV29-1 and TRBJ1-4; D is possibly TRBD1 (6 bases). The V end was cut by 6 bases, the J end by 4 bases, with 12 bases between. Germline V gene sequence: CDR1 SQVTM, CDR2 ANQGSEA. This CDR3 region has 13 residues. CDR3: CSVGASYNEKLFF. Here the CDR3 DNA reads TGCAGCGTGGGGGCCTCGTATAATGAAAAACTGTTTTTT.

The V and J genes are TRBV5-1 and TRBJ2-7; possibly TRBD1 for D (5 bases). The germline gives CDR1 SGHRS, CDR2 YFSETQ. Deletions cut 0 bases from V and 5 bases from J, with 12 bases between. The CDR3 covers 14 residues. Here the CDR3 DNA reads TGCGCCAGCAGCTTGGAAGGCAGGGTTAACGAGCAGTACTTC. This gives the protein CASSLEGRVNEQYF. The full variable domain, rest sourced from reference TRBV5-1 and TRBJ2-7, is KAGVTQTPRYLIKTRGQQVTLSCSPISGHRSVSWYQQTPGQGLQFLFEYFSETQRNKGNFPGRFSGRQFSNSRSEMNVSTLELGDSALYLCASSLEGRVNEQYFGPGTRLTVT.

The V call is TRBV9, the J call TRBJ2-1, with TRBD2 identical over 10 bases. CDR1 and CDR2 from the germline V gene are SGDLS and YYNGEE. V shed 4 bases, J shed 10 bases, and the junction held 11 bases outside the gene matches. The CDR3 totals 15 residues. CDR3 DNA: TGTGCCAGCAGCTTTACTAGCGGGGATACAAGCGAGCAGTTCTTC. Residues: CASSFTSGDTSEQFF.

This chain links TRBV29-1 with TRBJ2-1, with 12 bases aligning to TRBD2. Germline trimming cut 2 bases from V and 4 bases from J; bases unmatched to any gene: 0. From germline, CDR1 is SQVTM and CDR2 ANQGSEA. CDR3 length equals 14 residues. The chain's CDR3 is CSVETSGRYNEQFF. DNA of the CDR3: TGCAGCGTTGAAACTAGCGGGAGGTACAATGAGCAGTTCTTC.

The V and J genes are TRBV4-1 and TRBJ2-1, with D unresolved. Trimming took off 3 bases at V and 2 bases at J, with 14 bases between the two ends. This CDR3 comprises 16 residues. Germline values: CDR1 MGHRA, CDR2 YSYEKL. For the CDR3, the DNA is TGCGCCAGCAGCCACTCGACCGGTTACGCCTACAATGAGCAGTTCTTC. It specifies CASSHSTGYAYNEQFF.

A few counts support this clonotype. The chain links TRBV19 to TRBJ2-5, with no clear D. There are 13 residues in the CDR3. The germline V gene has CDR1 LNHDA and CDR2 SQIVND (reference sequence). The V gene lost 5 bases and the J gene lost 5 bases, with 12 bases spanning the gap. In nucleotides, the CDR3 is TGTGCCAGTAGTCACCCGGGCAGGGAGACCCAGTACTTC. Residues: CASSHPGRETQYF.

This clonotype was detected only a few times. The chain uses TRBV10-3 and TRBJ1-2, with 9 bases aligning to TRBD1. J was trimmed by 8 bases and V by 4 bases; bases with no gene match: 5. Germline-derived CDR1 and CDR2 are ENHRY and SYGVKD. The CDR3 has 13 amino acids. Here the CDR3 DNA reads TGTGCCATCAGTGGAATACAGGGGGCGGGCTACACCTTC. Translated, it gives CAISGIQGAGYTF.

This clonotype was counted a single time. This chain links TRBV7-2 with TRBJ2-7, with TRBD2 matching 10 bases. CDR1 is SGHTA and CDR2 is FQGNSA in the germline V gene. J was trimmed by 3 bases and V by 1 base; bases with no gene match: 12. This CDR3 region has 18 residues. CDR3: CASSLVRASGGSFYEQYF. The CDR3, as DNA: TGTGCCAGCAGCTTAGTCCGCGCTAGCGGGGGCTCGTTCTACGAGCAGTACTTC.

This clonotype was counted between two and nine times. It may be a read error: a sequence one base away is much more abundant. The chain combines TRBV4-2 with TRBJ1-2, with a weak D call TRBD1 (5 bases). Trimming took off 1 base at V and 0 bases at J, with 6 bases between the two ends. The CDR3 spans 14 residues. The V gene's germline CDR1 is LGHNA and CDR2 YNFKEQ. The DNA of the CDR3 is TGTGCCAGCAGCCAAGGGACATCTAACTATGGCTACACCTTC. Amino acids: CASSQGTSNYGYTF.

Points on this clonotype: A read error may account for a junction end that differs from germline. The gene calls are TRBV20-1 and TRBJ2-1; D is tentatively TRBD1 or TRBD2 (5 bases each). This CDR3 spans 16 amino acids. Germline CDR1 and CDR2: DFQATT and SNEGSKA (reference sequence). The CDR3 loop reads CSARETGGSSHNEQFF. CDR3 sequence (DNA): TGCAGTGCTAGAGAAACTGGGGGAAGCTCCCACAATGAGCAGTTCTTC.

The chain recombines TRBV10-2 with TRBJ2-1; perhaps D is TRBD1 or TRBD2 (5 bases each). V lost 8 bases, J lost 11 bases, and 16 bases lay in between. The germline CDR1 and CDR2 sequences are WSHSY and SAAADI. The CDR3 sequence is 12 residues long. In DNA, the CDR3 is TGCGCCAGCGGGTACGGTGAGGGGCAGCAGTTCTTC. It codes for CASGYGEGQQFF.

This clonotype has more than one count but fewer than ten. The rearrangement joins TRBV7-9 to TRBJ2-1; tentative D call: TRBD1 (8 bases). V was pared by 11 bases and J by 4 bases, with 15 bases between. This CDR3 is 13 amino acids long. Germline assignment: CDR1 SEHNR and CDR2 FQNEAQ (reference sequence). CDR3 region: CAGRGTGYNEQFF. Here the CDR3 DNA reads TGTGCCGGGAGGGGGACAGGTTACAATGAGCAGTTCTTC.

In this sample, this clonotype turned up a few times. The V gene is TRBV20-1, the J gene TRBJ1-2; D unclear. V lost 2 bases, J lost 4 bases, and 14 bases lay in between. Germline CDR1 reads DFQATT; CDR2 reads SNEGSKA (reference sequence). This CDR3 contains 14 residues. CDR3 DNA sequence: TGCAGTGCTAGACACCGGGATTACTCCTATGGCTACACCTTC. Its translation: CSARHRDYSYGYTF.

V gene TRBV15 combines with J gene TRBJ2-7; the D is unclear. The V and J ends lost 5 bases and 4 bases respectively, with 15 bases between them. The CDR3 sequence is 14 residues long. The germline gives CDR1 LNHNV, CDR2 YYDKDF (reference sequence). The CDR3 loop is CATSPGPGIYEQYF. CDR3 DNA: TGTGCCACCAGCCCCGGCCCGGGTATATACGAGCAGTACTTC. Full variable domain (outside the CDR3, taken from reference TRBV15 and TRBJ2-7): DAMVIQNPRYQVTQFGKPVTLSCSQTLNHNVMYWYQQKSSQAPKLLFHYYDKDFNNEADTPDNFQSRRPNTSFCFLDIRSPGLGDTAMYLCATSPGPGIYEQYFGPGTRLTVT.

In its sample, this clonotype was seen once. The chain carries TRBV20-1 and TRBJ2-3, with unresolved D. The CDR3 sequence is 12 residues long. Germline lookup yields CDR1 DFQATT and CDR2 SNEGSKA (reference sequence). V was trimmed by 1 base and J by 3 bases, leaving 5 bases between them. CDR3 sequence (DNA): TGCAGTGCTAGAGCCCAGACAGATACGCAGTATTTT. Protein sequence: CSARAQTDTQYF.

This clonotype was counted only a few times. An end of the junction differs from the germline gene, which may be a read error. This rearrangement joins TRBV4-1 to TRBJ2-1; 7 positions match TRBD2. The CDR3 contains 16 residues. CDR1 is MGHRA, CDR2 YSYEKL, per germline. CDR3 nucleotide sequence: TGCGCCAGCAGTCAAGCAGCGGGATCCCACTACAATGAGCAGTTCTTC. Amino acids: CASSQAAGSHYNEQFF.

A note on this clonotype: A much larger clone lies one base from this, so it may be a read error. This chain joins TRBV4-2 and TRBJ2-3; 7 nucleotides match TRBD2. Germline assignment: CDR1 LGHNA and CDR2 YNFKEQ. CDR3 size: 18 residues. In DNA, the CDR3 is TGTGCCAGCAGCCAAGGTGGGGGACTAACCTTTGGCACAGATTCGCAGTATTTT. It is translated as CASSQGGGLTFGTDSQYF.

Many counts were recorded for this clonotype. This rearrangement joins TRBV29-1 to TRBJ2-5, with D perhaps being TRBD1 or TRBD2 (5 bases each). Germline assignment: CDR1 SQVTM and CDR2 ANQGSEA. The CDR3 is made up of 12 amino acids. V dropped 6 bases and J dropped 5 bases, with 13 bases sitting between them. For the CDR3, the DNA is TGCAGCGTGGCACGGTGGGGGGAGACCCAGTACTTC. Translating gives CSVARWGETQYF. The complete variable domain, with remaining parts taken from reference TRBV29-1 and TRBJ2-5, reads SAVISQKPSRDICQRGTSLTIQCQVDSQVTMMFWYRQQPGQSLTLIATANQGSEATYESGFVIDKFPISRPNLTFSTLTVSNMSPEDSSIYLCSVARWGETQYFGPGTRLLVL.

V gene TRBV30 combines with J gene TRBJ2-2, with D perhaps assigned TRBD1 or TRBD2 (5 bases each). Germline V gene data show CDR1 as GTSNPN and CDR2 as SVGIG (reference sequence). V was cut by 4 bases and J by 6 bases, with 15 bases left in between. There are 14 residues in the CDR3. The CDR3 reads CAWTATQGPGELFF. As DNA, the CDR3 is TGTGCCTGGACCGCAACTCAGGGACCCGGGGAGCTGTTTTTT.

The J gene is TRBJ2-3, the V gene TRBV4-1, with D maybe TRBD1 (6 bases). The V gene's germline CDR1 is MGHRA and CDR2 YSYEKL. The CDR3 length is 15 residues. V lost 4 bases to trimming and J lost 1 base, with 12 bases between them. The CDR3 here is CASSLPKGGTDTQYF. The DNA of the CDR3 is TGCGCCAGCAGCCTACCCAAGGGGGGCACAGATACGCAGTATTTT.

This clonotype showed up just a few times. The chain recombines TRBV6-6 with TRBJ2-5, with TRBD1 as a possible D gene (6 bases). The J call is doubtful: the DNA matches TRBJ2-7 better. The CDR3 is 15 amino acids. CDR1 and CDR2 (germline): MNHNY, SVGAGI (reference sequence). This chain's CDR3 is CASSFPPGHLYEQYF. In DNA form, the CDR3 reads TGTGCCAGCAGTTTTCCCCCGGGACACCTCTACGAGCAGTACTTC.

Many counts were recorded for this clonotype. The rearrangement uses TRBV24-1 and TRBJ2-3, with no clear D. Trimming stripped 0 bases from V and 1 base from J, with 7 bases between. The CDR3 is made up of 15 amino acids. Germline V gene lookup returns CDR1 KGHDR and CDR2 SFDVKD. The CDR3 loop is CATSDLMDGTDTQYF. In DNA form, the CDR3 reads TGTGCCACCAGTGATTTGATGGATGGCACAGATACGCAGTATTTT.

A few counts support this clonotype. This chain connects TRBV10-2 to TRBJ2-1; D is tentatively TRBD1 or TRBD2 (5 bases each). Trimming took off 0 bases at V and 10 bases at J, with 13 bases between the two ends. The CDR3 has 14 residues. Germline V CDR1 and CDR2: WSHSY, SAAADI. The CDR3 loop reads CASSESYGGREQFF. For the CDR3, the DNA is TGCGCCAGCAGTGAGTCGTATGGGGGAAGGGAGCAGTTCTTC.

To note about this clonotype: A read error may be the cause here, since a much bigger clone is one base away. V and J are TRBV25-1 and TRBJ2-3; D unresolved. The CDR3 is made up of 14 amino acids. Germline V gene data show CDR1 as MGHDK and CDR2 as SYGVNS. Here the CDR3 reads CASSNPEITDAQYF. CDR3 DNA: TGTGCCAGCAGTAACCCAGAGATCACAGATGCGCAGTATTTT.

This clonotype was picked up many times. The CDR3 sequence: CASSLESWVRTDTQYF. Written as DNA, the CDR3 is TGTGCCAGCAGCTTAGAATCGTGGGTGAGGACAGATACGCAGTATTTT. This chain joins TRBV7-2 and TRBJ2-3; D is undetermined. The CDR3 covers 16 residues. CDR1 and CDR2 (germline): SGHTA, FQGNSA. Deletions cut 1 base from V and 3 bases from J, with 14 bases between.

Details on this clonotype: One end of the junction does not line up with germline, which may come from a read error. The genes are TRBV20-1 and TRBJ2-2; 10 bases fit TRBD2. The CDR3 loop spans 18 amino acids. In germline, CDR1 is DFQATT, CDR2 SNEGSKA (reference sequence). CDR3 nucleotide sequence: TGCAGTGCTGGACGAATACTAGCGGGGCAAACGAACACCGTGGAGCTGTTTTTT. Translation: CSAGRILAGQTNTVELFF.

This clonotype was found a few times. This sequence joins TRBV29-1 and TRBJ1-2; D uncertain. Trimming stripped 2 bases from V and 3 bases from J, with 4 bases between. CDR1 and CDR2 from the germline V gene are SQVTM and ANQGSEA. The CDR3 sequence is 11 residues long. The DNA for the CDR3 is TGCAGCGTTGAAAGCCACTATGGCTACACCTTC. Its translation is CSVESHYGYTF.

This clonotype was counted between two and nine times. The chain couples TRBV7-9 to TRBJ1-2; TRBD1 might be the D (6 bases). Deletions cut 2 bases from V and 7 bases from J, with 8 bases between. The CDR3 sequence is 12 residues long. Germline CDR1 reads SEHNR; CDR2 reads FQNEAQ (reference sequence). The CDR3 loop is CASSLIGGGYTF. The CDR3 DNA reads as TGTGCCAGCAGCTTAATAGGGGGTGGCTACACCTTC.

The chain combines TRBV11-2 with TRBJ1-1, with unresolved D. The CDR3 covers 13 residues. The V end lost 6 bases, the J end lost 0 bases, and 8 bases lay between the germline ends. The germline CDR1 and CDR2 sequences are SGHAT and FQNNGV. The CDR3 reads CASSWALNTEAFF. CDR3 nucleotide sequence: TGTGCCAGCAGTTGGGCCTTGAACACTGAAGCTTTCTTT.

The chain links TRBV12-3 or TRBV12-4 to TRBJ2-3; TRBD2 matches at 8 bases. The trim removed 8 bases at V and 7 bases at J, leaving 11 bases unmatched. The CDR3 is made up of 14 amino acids. DNA for the CDR3: TGTGCCAGCGGGAGGCGGGAGGAGGTCAATACGCAGTATTTT. Translation: CASGRREEVNTQYF.